These 26 T cell receptor beta chains share one sample of origin, sequenced in a study of shared T cell receptors in the human thymus. Measured with immunoSEQ multiplex PCR; TCRdb has only the in-frame clones, and not every one. The sample includes 450,000 to 650,000 clones, roughly 74% of them seen just once. The same data also contributed to another study, on human thymus T cells.

Specimen: thymocytes. The source of these receptors is a boy under three years old with a congenital heart defect.

Only one count was recorded for this clone. The chain has TRBV6-1 and TRBJ1-2; a weak D match, TRBD1 (6 bases). CDR3 length: 13 amino acids. Between the trimmed V and J ends, which lost 9 bases and 8 bases, there was a span of 19 bases. Germline V gives CDR1 MNHNS, CDR2 SASEGT. The CDR3 protein is CASSGQNPWGYTF. The CDR3 DNA reads as TGTGCCAGTTCCGGACAGAATCCCTGGGGCTACACCTTC.

The J gene is TRBJ2-2, the V gene TRBV30; 8 bases match TRBD2. V trimming: 8 bases; J trimming: 6 bases; junction bases outside the gene matches: 8. CDR1 and CDR2 (germline): GTSNPN, SVGIG (reference sequence). The CDR3 is 13 amino acids. The CDR3 DNA is TGTGCCGGGCTACGGGGGGGGGCCGGGGAGCTGTTTTTT. Its translation: CAGLRGGAGELFF.

The J gene is TRBJ2-1, the V gene TRBV25-1, with D perhaps matching TRBD2 (6 bases). Trimming removed 2 bases from V and 0 bases from J, with 11 bases in between. The CDR3 is 16 residues long. Looked up from germline, CDR1 is MGHDK and CDR2 is SYGVNS. The CDR3 reads CASSEGGAPSYNEQFF. CDR3 nucleotides: TGTGCCAGCAGTGAAGGCGGGGCCCCCTCCTACAATGAGCAGTTCTTC.

The chain carries TRBV28 and TRBJ2-7; D may be TRBD2 (5 bases). The V gene's germline CDR1 is MDHEN and CDR2 SYDVKM. The ends were cut back, 5 bases at V and 5 bases at J, with 16 bases in the middle. The CDR3 contains 14 residues. The CDR3 DNA sequence: TGTGCCAGCAGTATCCGGGATCCCTGGGACGAGCAGTACTTC. Protein sequence: CASSIRDPWDEQYF.

The chain has TRBV6-1 and TRBJ2-5, with TRBD2 matching 11 bases. CDR1 is MNHNS and CDR2 is SASEGT in the germline V gene. V lost 3 bases and J lost 2; bases outside the gene matches: 8. CDR3 size: 17 residues. CDR3 amino acids: CASSDTQGLAEQETQYF. The CDR3, as DNA: TGTGCCAGCAGTGACACCCAGGGACTAGCGGAGCAAGAGACCCAGTACTTC.

J is TRBJ1-4 and V is TRBV13; D might be TRBD1 (5 bases). From germline, CDR1 is PRHDT and CDR2 FYEKMQ (reference sequence). V was trimmed by 0 bases and J by 8 bases, leaving 7 bases between them. This CDR3 region has 13 residues. The CDR3 nucleotides are TGTGCCAGCAGCTTAGGGACAGAGGAAAAACTGTTTTTT. This translates into CASSLGTEEKLFF. The variable domain in full, with the rest retrieved from reference TRBV13 and TRBJ1-4, is AAGVIQSPRHLIKEKRETATLKCYPIPRHDTVYWYQQGPGQDPQFLISFYEKMQSDKGSIPDRFSAQQFSDYHSELNMSSLELGDSALYFCASSLGTEEKLFFGSGTQLSVL.

The chain links TRBV7-9 to TRBJ2-7, with no clear D. Germline V lookup: CDR1 SEHNR, CDR2 FQNEAQ (reference sequence). This CDR3 is built from 14 residues. Trimming left V 0 bases short and J 6 bases short, with 12 bases between. The CDR3 spells CASSLAAAWLEQYF. CDR3 nucleotides: TGTGCCAGCAGCTTAGCGGCGGCATGGCTCGAGCAGTACTTC.

This chain uses TRBV28 with TRBJ1-1; D remains ambiguous. CDR1 and CDR2 (germline): MDHEN, SYDVKM. CDR3 length: 13 residues. V gave up 3 bases and J gave up 1 base, with 6 bases separating them. For the CDR3, the DNA is TGTGCCAGCAGTTTTCTCAGGAACACTGAAGCTTTCTTT. This gives the protein CASSFLRNTEAFF. The whole variable domain, remainder taken from reference TRBV28 and TRBJ1-1, is DVKVTQSSRYLVKRTGEKVFLECVQDMDHENMFWYRQDPGLGLRLIYFSYDVKMKEKGDIPEGYSVSREKKERFSLILESASTNQTSMYLCASSFLRNTEAFFGQGTRLTVV.

The V gene is TRBV5-1, the J gene TRBJ1-1, with D hard to call. This CDR3 is built from 16 residues. Germline values: CDR1 SGHRS, CDR2 YFSETQ. V lost 0 bases, J lost 0 bases, and 12 bases lay in between. The CDR3, as DNA: TGCGCCAGCAGCTTGGACACAGAAAGTATGAACACTGAAGCTTTCTTT. Protein sequence: CASSLDTESMNTEAFF.

The V and J genes are TRBV30 and TRBJ1-5; possibly TRBD1 for D (6 bases). The CDR3 runs to 15 residues. Germline loops: CDR1 GTSNPN, CDR2 SVGIG (reference sequence). Trimming removed 4 bases at V and 2 bases at J, with 15 bases between. CDR3 amino acids: CAWTPPDRRNQPQHF. The CDR3, as DNA: TGTGCCTGGACCCCGCCCGACAGGCGCAATCAGCCCCAGCATTTT.

This clone was seen only a few times. The V gene is TRBV28, the J gene TRBJ2-5; no firm D call. The germline V gene encodes CDR1 MDHEN and CDR2 SYDVKM. The CDR3 consists of 12 residues. Trimming shortened V by 4 bases and J by 4 bases, and 7 bases separated the two germline ends. CDR3 residues: CASSSLRETQYF. As DNA, the CDR3 is TGTGCCAGCAGTTCCCTGCGAGAGACCCAGTACTTC.

V is TRBV28 and J is TRBJ2-3; possibly TRBD1 for D (7 bases). Per the germline V gene, CDR1 is MDHEN and CDR2 is SYDVKM. The CDR3 loop spans 15 amino acids. V shed 6 bases and J shed 14 bases, with 27 bases lying between them. The CDR3 DNA follows: TGTGCCAGCAGGCACCGACCGGGGGTACAGGGGCAAAGGTATTTT. This encodes CASRHRPGVQGQRYF. The complete variable domain, with remaining parts taken from reference TRBV28 and TRBJ2-3, reads DVKVTQSSRYLVKRTGEKVFLECVQDMDHENMFWYRQDPGLGLRLIYFSYDVKMKEKGDIPEGYSVSREKKERFSLILESASTNQTSMYLCASRHRPGVQGQRYFGPGTRLTVL.

This chain uses TRBV4-3 with TRBJ2-5; weak D call: TRBD2 (6 bases). Trimming pared 0 bases from V and 5 bases from J, leaving 7 bases between. The CDR3 is made up of 13 amino acids. The germline V gene encodes CDR1 LGHNA and CDR2 YSLEER. CDR3 protein: CASSQEEGETQYF. CDR3 bases: TGCGCCAGCAGCCAAGAGGAGGGGGAGACCCAGTACTTC.

V is TRBV6-5 and J is TRBJ1-6; D gene ambiguous. There are 15 residues in the CDR3. Germline lookup yields CDR1 MNHEY and CDR2 SVGAGI. The V end lost 6 bases, the J end lost 6 bases, and 15 bases lay between the germline ends. The CDR3 region is CASRRRTHPNSPLHF. In DNA form, the CDR3 reads TGTGCCAGCAGACGGAGGACTCACCCTAATTCACCCCTCCACTTT.

This clone was found a few times. The chain employs TRBV18 and TRBJ2-1; D possibly corresponds to TRBD2 (6 bases). The germline CDR1 and CDR2 sequences are KGHSH and LQKENI. The CDR3 runs 16 residues. V lost 3 bases to trimming and J lost 0 bases, with 12 bases between them. For the CDR3, the DNA is TGTGCCAGCTCACCCCGCGGGGTCCCCTCCTACAATGAGCAGTTCTTC. It yields the protein CASSPRGVPSYNEQFF.

This clone has more than one count but fewer than ten. This chain connects TRBV4-3 to TRBJ2-1, with 8 bases identical to TRBD2. Germline V gene data show CDR1 as LGHNA and CDR2 as YSLEER. This CDR3 region has 19 residues. The trim removed 0 bases at V and 0 bases at J, leaving 10 bases unmatched. The CDR3 loop is CASSQDFGGRLSSYNEQFF. As DNA, the CDR3 is TGCGCCAGCAGCCAAGATTTCGGCGGGAGGCTTAGCTCCTACAATGAGCAGTTCTTC.

This chain joins TRBV7-8 and TRBJ2-2, with 12 positions matching TRBD2. Germline V gene lookup returns CDR1 SGHVS and CDR2 FQNEAQ. This CDR3 has 18 residues. The V segment lost 1 base and the J segment 8 bases; nucleotides outside the gene matches: 11. The CDR3 DNA is TGTGCCAGCAGCTTAGGGCCCCATGAGCTAGCGGGAGGGGGGGAGCTGTTTTTT. It translates to CASSLGPHELAGGGELFF.

The chain recombines TRBV27 with TRBJ2-3; maybe TRBD2 (6 bases). CDR1 MNHEY and CDR2 SMNVEV come from the germline V gene (reference sequence). V lost 2 bases, J lost 9 bases, and 6 bases lay in between. The CDR3 extends over 11 amino acids. The chain's CDR3 is CASSLGGTQYF. Here the CDR3 DNA reads TGTGCCAGCAGTTTAGGGGGGACGCAGTATTTT.

This clone has only one observation. V and J are TRBV6-5 and TRBJ2-7; 8 nucleotides agree with TRBD2. Trimming took 0 bases from V and 4 from J; bases not matched to a gene: 8. Germline V gene sequence: CDR1 MNHEY, CDR2 SVGAGI. The CDR3 spans 16 residues. The CDR3 here is CASSYSRGGRRYEQYF. In DNA, the CDR3 is TGTGCCAGCAGTTACTCACGGGGCGGGAGGCGTTACGAGCAGTACTTC.

The chain joins TRBV27 to TRBJ2-5, with TRBD1 identical over 7 bases. With the DNA end fitting TRBJ2-7 better, the J assignment may be wrong. The germline CDR1 and CDR2 sequences are MNHEY and SMNVEV (reference sequence). This CDR3 spans 16 amino acids. Here the CDR3 reads CASRPTWTGVSYEQYF. The CDR3 DNA follows: TGTGCCAGCAGACCGACCTGGACAGGTGTTTCCTACGAGCAGTACTTC.

This clone was recorded a few times. This chain links TRBV2 with TRBJ2-5; TRBD1 might be the D (5 bases). The J call is doubtful: the DNA matches TRBJ2-7 better. The length of the CDR3 is 15 residues. Germline CDR1 and CDR2: SNHLY and FYNNEI. This CDR3 is CASSGSPGRRDEQYF. In DNA, the CDR3 is TGTGCCAGCAGCGGTAGTCCAGGGCGACGCGACGAGCAGTACTTC.

This chain uses TRBV6-5 with TRBJ2-1, with a tentative D call TRBD2 (6 bases). From germline, CDR1 is MNHEY and CDR2 SVGAGI. Trimming cost V 4 bases and J 6 bases, with 13 bases left between them. This CDR3 has 14 residues. The CDR3 DNA reads TGTGCCAGCAGTTCCGGTCTAGCGCCCAATGAGCAGTTCTTC. Translation gives CASSSGLAPNEQFF.

The chain uses TRBV7-9 and TRBJ2-2, with 7 bases fitting TRBD1. There are 16 residues in the CDR3. Germline lookup yields CDR1 SEHNR and CDR2 FQNEAQ (reference sequence). With 1 base clipped from V and 4 bases from J, the junction kept 6 bases outside the gene matches. The CDR3 region has the DNA TGTGCCAGCAGCTTAGACAGGGGCCCCTTCACCGGGGAGCTGTTTTTT. Protein: CASSLDRGPFTGELFF.

This clone turned up a few times. This chain uses TRBV27 with TRBJ2-6; D gene ambiguous. This CDR3 contains 16 residues. The V gene's germline CDR1 is MNHEY and CDR2 SMNVEV (reference sequence). V lost 7 bases, J lost 2 bases, and 15 bases lay in between. This chain's CDR3 is CASTHSHHPGANVLTF. DNA for the CDR3: TGTGCCAGCACCCATTCCCATCATCCTGGGGCCAACGTCCTGACTTTC.

The genes are TRBV30 and TRBJ1-2, with a weak D call TRBD1 (5 bases). Germline V gene data show CDR1 as GTSNPN and CDR2 as SVGIG (reference sequence). The CDR3 extends over 12 amino acids. Trimming took 2 bases from V and 6 from J, leaving 10 bases between them. CDR3 nucleotides: TGTGCCTGGAGTCGGGCAGGGAATGGCTACACCTTC. Translating it yields CAWSRAGNGYTF.

The gene calls are TRBV4-2 and TRBJ1-4; D is possibly TRBD1 (5 bases). V was trimmed by 0 bases and J by 3 bases, leaving 11 bases between them. The germline V gene encodes CDR1 LGHNA and CDR2 YNFKEQ. CDR3 length: 16 amino acids. The CDR3 DNA is TGTGCCAGCAGCCAAGATCGGAGGGGACCTAATGAAAAACTGTTTTTT. Amino acids: CASSQDRRGPNEKLFF.